The text below deals with one TCR beta chain. The antigen is not known. The V and J ends lost 4 bases and 6 bases, in that order; junction bases with no gene match: 11. Germline CDR1 is SGDLS and CDR2 is YYNGEE. CDR3 length: 16 residues. This record belongs to a study of cytomegalovirus exposure and HLA in healthy donors. Study-level results: Cytomegalovirus-associated TCR beta chains were listed, numbering 150 to 200.

Generated by immunoSEQ multiplex PCR, the TCRdb table keeps only in-frame clones and is missing some. The sample records about 250,000 clones, more than 85% being singletons. The clonotype originates from a man between 18 and 35 years old in good health and CMV-seropositive. The genes are TRBV9 and TRBJ2-3, with 10 bases identical to TRBD2. The sequencing sample was made of PBMCs. CDR3 DNA: TGTGCCAGCAGCCTCCGCGGAGCGGGAGGGTTGGATACGCAGTATTTT. It codes for CASSLRGAGGLDTQYF.